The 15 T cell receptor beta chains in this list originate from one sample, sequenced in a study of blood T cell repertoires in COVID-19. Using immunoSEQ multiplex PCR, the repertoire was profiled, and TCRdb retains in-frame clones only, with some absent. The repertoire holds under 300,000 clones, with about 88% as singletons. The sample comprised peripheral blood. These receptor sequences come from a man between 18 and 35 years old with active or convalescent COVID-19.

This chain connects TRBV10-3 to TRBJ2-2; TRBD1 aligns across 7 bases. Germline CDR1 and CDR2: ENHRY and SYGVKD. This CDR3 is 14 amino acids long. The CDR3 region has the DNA TGTGCTGGTTCCGGACAGGCCAACACCGGGGAGCTGTTTTTT. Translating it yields CAGSGQANTGELFF.

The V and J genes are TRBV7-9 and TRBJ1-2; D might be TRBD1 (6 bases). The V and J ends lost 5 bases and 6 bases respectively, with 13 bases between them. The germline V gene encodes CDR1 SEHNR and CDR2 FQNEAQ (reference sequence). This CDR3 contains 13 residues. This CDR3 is CASSPRQADGYTF. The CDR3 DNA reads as TGTGCCAGCAGCCCCCGACAGGCTGATGGCTACACCTTC.

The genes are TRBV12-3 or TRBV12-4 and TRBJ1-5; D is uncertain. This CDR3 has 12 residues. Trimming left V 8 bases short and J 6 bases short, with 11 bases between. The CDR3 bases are TGTGCCAGCGGTGTGCCCGGTCAGCCCCAGCATTTT. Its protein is CASGVPGQPQHF.

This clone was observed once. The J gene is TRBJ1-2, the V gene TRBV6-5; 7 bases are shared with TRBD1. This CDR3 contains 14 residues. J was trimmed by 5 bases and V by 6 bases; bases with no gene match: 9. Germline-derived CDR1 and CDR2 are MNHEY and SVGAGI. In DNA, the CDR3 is TGTGCCAGCAGCCCGACAGGGTCCCGGTATGGCTACACCTTC. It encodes CASSPTGSRYGYTF.

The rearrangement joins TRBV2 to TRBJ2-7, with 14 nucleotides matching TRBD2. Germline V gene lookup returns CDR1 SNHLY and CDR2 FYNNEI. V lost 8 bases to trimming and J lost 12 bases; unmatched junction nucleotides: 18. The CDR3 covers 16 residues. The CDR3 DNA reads TGTGCCAGCCAAGCTACCGCTCAGGGACTAGCGGGGGTAATGTACTTC. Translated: CASQATAQGLAGVMYF.

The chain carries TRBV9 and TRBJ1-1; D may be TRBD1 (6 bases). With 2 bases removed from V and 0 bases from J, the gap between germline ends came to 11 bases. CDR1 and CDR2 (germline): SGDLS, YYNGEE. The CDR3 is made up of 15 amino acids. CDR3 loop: CASSVGDRLNTEAFF. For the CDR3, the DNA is TGTGCCAGCAGCGTGGGTGACAGGCTGAACACTGAAGCTTTCTTT.

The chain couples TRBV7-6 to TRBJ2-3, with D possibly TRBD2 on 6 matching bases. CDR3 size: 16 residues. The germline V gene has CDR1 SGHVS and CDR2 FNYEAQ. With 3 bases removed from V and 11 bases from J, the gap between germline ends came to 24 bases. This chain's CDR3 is CASSFRPGLSENMQYF. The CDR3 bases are TGTGCCAGCAGCTTCAGACCGGGACTCTCTGAAAATATGCAGTATTTT.

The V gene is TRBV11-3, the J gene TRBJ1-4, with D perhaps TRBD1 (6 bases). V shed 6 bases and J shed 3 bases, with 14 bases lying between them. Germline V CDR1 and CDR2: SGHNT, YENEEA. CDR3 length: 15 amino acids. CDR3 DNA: TGTGCCAGCAGTCCCAGGGGCCCGTCTAATGAAAAACTGTTTTTT. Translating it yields CASSPRGPSNEKLFF.

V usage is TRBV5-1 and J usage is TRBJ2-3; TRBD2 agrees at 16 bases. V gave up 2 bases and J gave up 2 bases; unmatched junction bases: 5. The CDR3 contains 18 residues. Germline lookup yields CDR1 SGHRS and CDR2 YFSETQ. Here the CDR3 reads CASSFTGLAGGHTDTQYF. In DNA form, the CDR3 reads TGCGCCAGCAGCTTTACGGGACTAGCGGGAGGGCACACAGATACGCAGTATTTT.

The CDR3 sequence: CASITGERAFF. The CDR3 DNA sequence: TGTGCCAGCATTACAGGGGAGCGAGCTTTCTTT. The chain combines TRBV27 with TRBJ1-1, with 7 bases matching TRBD1. CDR3 length equals 11 residues. Germline CDR1 MNHEY, CDR2 SMNVEV (reference sequence). J gave up 10 bases and V 7 bases, and 6 bases lay outside the gene matches.

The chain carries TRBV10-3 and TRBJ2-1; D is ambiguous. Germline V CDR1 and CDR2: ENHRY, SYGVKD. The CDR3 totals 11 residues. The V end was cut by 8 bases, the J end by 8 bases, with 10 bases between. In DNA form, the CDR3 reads TGTGCCATCCTTAAGGCGGATGAGCAGTTCTTC. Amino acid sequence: CAILKADEQFF.

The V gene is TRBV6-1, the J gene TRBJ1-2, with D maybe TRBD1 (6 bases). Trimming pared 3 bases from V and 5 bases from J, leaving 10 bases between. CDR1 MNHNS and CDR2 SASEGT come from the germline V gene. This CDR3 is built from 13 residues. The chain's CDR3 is CASSDAGQYGYTF. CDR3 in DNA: TGTGCCAGCAGTGACGCTGGACAGTATGGCTACACCTTC.

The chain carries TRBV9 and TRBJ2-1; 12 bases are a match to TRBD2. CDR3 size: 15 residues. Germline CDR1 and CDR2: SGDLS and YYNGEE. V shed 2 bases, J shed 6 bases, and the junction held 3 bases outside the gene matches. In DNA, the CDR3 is TGTGCCAGCAGCGTGACTAGCGGGAGTGGCAATGAGCAGTTCTTC. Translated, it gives CASSVTSGSGNEQFF.

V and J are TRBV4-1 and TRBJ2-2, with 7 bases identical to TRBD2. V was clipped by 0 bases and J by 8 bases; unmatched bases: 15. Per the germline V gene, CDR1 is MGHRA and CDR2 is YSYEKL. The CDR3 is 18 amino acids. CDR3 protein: CASSQDPLVPGLEGELFF. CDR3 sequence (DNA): TGCGCCAGCAGCCAAGATCCTCTCGTTCCCGGACTAGAAGGGGAGCTGTTTTTT.

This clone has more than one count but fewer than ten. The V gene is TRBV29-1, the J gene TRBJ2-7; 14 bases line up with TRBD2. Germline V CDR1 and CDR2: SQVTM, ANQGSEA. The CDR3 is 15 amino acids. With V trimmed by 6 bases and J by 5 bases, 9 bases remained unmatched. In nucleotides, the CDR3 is TGCAGCGTCCCCGGGACTAGCGGGAGTTTCCACGAGCAGTACTTC. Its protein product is CSVPGTSGSFHEQYF.